This T cell receptor (beta chain) comes out of a study of Graves' ophthalmopathy and Graves' hyperthyroidism. On the study more broadly: The authors collected peripheral blood at initial diagnosis, before any treatment. Overall study findings and caveats: The model predicted ophthalmopathy progression with roughly 70% sensitivity and less than 80% specificity.

The CDR3 consists of 16 residues. Trimming took 5 bases from V and 1 from J; bases not matched to a gene: 8. Comment on this clonotype: Its antigen is still unknown.

Scientists amplified the TCR beta CDR3 regions from RNA transcripts. HTBI-primed first-round RT-PCR preceded second-round multiplex PCR. TCRdb itself ran the multiplex PCR reads through MiXCR, one entry per CDR3 protein. The sample has 350,000 to 450,000 distinct CDR3 sequences; around 16% are singletons. Exclusion applied to patients with other autoimmune diseases, uncontrolled infections, pregnancy or lactation. The PBMC fraction was derived from under 11 ml of fresh peripheral blood. The chain is built from TRBV12-3 or TRBV12-4 and TRBJ1-2, with 9 bases identical to TRBD1. Sequences were obtained from peripheral blood. The source of this sequence is a woman aged 18 to 35 with Graves' ophthalmopathy. The CDR3 sequence: CASSPRDRAINYGYTF. In nucleotides, the CDR3 is TGTGCCAGCAGTCCCCGGGACAGGGCCATTAACTATGGCTACACCTTC.